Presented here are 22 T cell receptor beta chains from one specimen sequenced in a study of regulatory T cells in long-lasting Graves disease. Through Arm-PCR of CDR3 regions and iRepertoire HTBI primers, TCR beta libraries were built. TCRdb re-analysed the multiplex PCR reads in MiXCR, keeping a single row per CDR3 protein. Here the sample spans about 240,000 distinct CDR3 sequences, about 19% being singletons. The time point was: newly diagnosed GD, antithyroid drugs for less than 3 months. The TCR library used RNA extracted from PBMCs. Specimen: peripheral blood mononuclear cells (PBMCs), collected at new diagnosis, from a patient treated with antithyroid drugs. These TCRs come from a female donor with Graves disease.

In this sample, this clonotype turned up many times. The CDR3 DNA reads TGTGCCAGCAGAGGGGGGGATCAGCCCCAGCATTTT. This sequence encodes CASRGGDQPQHF. The chain combines TRBV12-3 or TRBV12-4 with TRBJ1-5, with D possibly being TRBD1 (6 bases). The CDR3 sequence is 12 residues long. Trimming removed 6 bases from V and 5 bases from J, with 8 bases in between.

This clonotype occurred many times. For the CDR3, the DNA is TGTGCCAGCAGTGAGAGGCAGCGGGGGGAGTACGAGCAGTACTTC. Protein: CASSERQRGEYEQYF. The chain uses TRBV2 and TRBJ2-7, with 9 bases aligning to TRBD2. Germline CDR1 SNHLY, CDR2 FYNNEI. Trimming removed 3 bases from V and 4 bases from J; junction bases left unmatched: 7. The length of the CDR3 is 15 residues.

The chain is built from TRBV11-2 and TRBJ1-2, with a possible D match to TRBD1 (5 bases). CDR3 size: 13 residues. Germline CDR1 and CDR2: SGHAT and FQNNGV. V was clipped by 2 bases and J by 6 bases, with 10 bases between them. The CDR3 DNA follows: TGTGCCAGCAGCTTACGGGGGGATGATGGCTACACCTTC. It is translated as CASSLRGDDGYTF.

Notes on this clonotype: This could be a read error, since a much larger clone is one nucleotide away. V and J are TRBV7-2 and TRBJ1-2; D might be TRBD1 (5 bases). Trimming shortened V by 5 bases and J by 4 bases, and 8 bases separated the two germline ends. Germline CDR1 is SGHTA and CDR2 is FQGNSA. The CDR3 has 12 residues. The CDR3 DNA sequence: TGTGCCAGCAGCCAAGGGGTCTATGGCTACACCTTC. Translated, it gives CASSQGVYGYTF.

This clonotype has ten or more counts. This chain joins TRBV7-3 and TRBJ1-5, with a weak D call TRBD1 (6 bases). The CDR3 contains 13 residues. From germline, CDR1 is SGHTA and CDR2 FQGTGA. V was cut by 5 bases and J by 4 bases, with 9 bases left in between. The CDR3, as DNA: TGTGCCAGCAGCCGTACAGGGAATCAGCCCCAGCATTTT. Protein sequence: CASSRTGNQPQHF.

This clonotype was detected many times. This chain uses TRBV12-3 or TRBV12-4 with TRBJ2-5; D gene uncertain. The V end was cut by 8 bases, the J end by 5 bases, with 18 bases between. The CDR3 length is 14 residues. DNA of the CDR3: TGTGCCAGCGGTGACCTCGCGGTTTGGGAGACCCAGTACTTC. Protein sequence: CASGDLAVWETQYF.

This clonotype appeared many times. In DNA form, the CDR3 reads TGTGCCAGCAGCCAAGTCGGCGGGAGGGCGGAGACCCAGTACTTC. Translated: CASSQVGGRAETQYF. V and J are TRBV4-2 and TRBJ2-5; 9 bases are shared with TRBD2. The CDR3 is 15 residues long. Germline V gene data show CDR1 as LGHNA and CDR2 as YNFKEQ. V dropped 1 base and J dropped 5; count of bases not matched to a gene: 5.

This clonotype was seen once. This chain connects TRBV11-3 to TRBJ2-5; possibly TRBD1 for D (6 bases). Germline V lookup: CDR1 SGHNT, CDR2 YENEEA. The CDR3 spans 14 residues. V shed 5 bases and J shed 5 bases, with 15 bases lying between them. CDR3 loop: CASSKFGQGETQYF. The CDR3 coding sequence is TGTGCCAGCAGCAAATTTGGGCAGGGGGAGACCCAGTACTTC.

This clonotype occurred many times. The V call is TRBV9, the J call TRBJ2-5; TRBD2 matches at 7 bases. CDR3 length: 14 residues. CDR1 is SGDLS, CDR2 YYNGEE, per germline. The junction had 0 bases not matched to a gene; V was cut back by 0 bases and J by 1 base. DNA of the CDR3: TGTGCCAGCAGCGTAGGGGGGGGCCAAGAGACCCAGTACTTC. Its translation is CASSVGGGQETQYF.

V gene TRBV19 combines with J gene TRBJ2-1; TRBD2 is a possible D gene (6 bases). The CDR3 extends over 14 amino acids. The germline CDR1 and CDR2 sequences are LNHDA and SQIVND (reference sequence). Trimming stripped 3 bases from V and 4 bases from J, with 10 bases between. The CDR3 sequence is CASSILSGYNEQFF. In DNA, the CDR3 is TGTGCCAGTAGTATTCTAAGCGGGTACAATGAGCAGTTCTTC. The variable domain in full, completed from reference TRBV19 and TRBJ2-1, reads DGGITQSPKYLFRKEGQNVTLSCEQNLNHDAMYWYRQDPGQGLRLIYYSQIVNDFQKGDIAEGYSVSREKKESFPLTVTSAQKNPTAFYLCASSILSGYNEQFFGPGTRLTVL.

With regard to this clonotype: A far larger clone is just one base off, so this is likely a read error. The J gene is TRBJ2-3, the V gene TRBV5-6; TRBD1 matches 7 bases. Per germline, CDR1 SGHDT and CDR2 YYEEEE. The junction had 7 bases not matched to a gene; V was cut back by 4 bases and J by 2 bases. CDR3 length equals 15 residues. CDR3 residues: CASSRRDRFTDTQYF. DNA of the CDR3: TGTGCCAGCAGCCGCCGGGACAGATTCACAGATACGCAGTATTTT.

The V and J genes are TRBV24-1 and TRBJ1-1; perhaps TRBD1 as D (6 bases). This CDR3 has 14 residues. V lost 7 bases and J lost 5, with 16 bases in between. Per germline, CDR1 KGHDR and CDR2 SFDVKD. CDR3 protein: CATSQRGGGTEAFF. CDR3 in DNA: TGTGCCACCAGCCAGAGGGGAGGGGGGACTGAAGCTTTCTTT.

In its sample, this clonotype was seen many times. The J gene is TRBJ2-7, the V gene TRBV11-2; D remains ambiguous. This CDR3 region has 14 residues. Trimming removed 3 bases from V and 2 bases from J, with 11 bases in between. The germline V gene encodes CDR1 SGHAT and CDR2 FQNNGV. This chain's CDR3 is CASSFNSLTYEQYF. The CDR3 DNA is TGTGCCAGCAGCTTTAATTCACTAACCTACGAGCAGTACTTC.

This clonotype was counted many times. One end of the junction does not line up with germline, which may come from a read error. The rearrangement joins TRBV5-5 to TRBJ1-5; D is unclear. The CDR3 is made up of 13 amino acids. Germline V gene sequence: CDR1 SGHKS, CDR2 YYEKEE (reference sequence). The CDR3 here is CASSLRSDQPQHF. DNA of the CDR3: TGCGCCAGCAGTCTAAGGTCCGATCAGCCCCAGCATTTT.

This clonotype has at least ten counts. CDR3 in DNA: TGTGCCATCAGTGATCGGGACAGGGAGAGCACAGATACGCAGTATTTT. The encoded protein is CAISDRDRESTDTQYF. The chain has TRBV10-3 and TRBJ2-3, with TRBD1 matching 9 bases. Germline CDR1 reads ENHRY; CDR2 reads SYGVKD. The CDR3 is 16 amino acids. With 3 bases clipped from V and 0 bases from J, the junction kept 4 bases outside the gene matches.

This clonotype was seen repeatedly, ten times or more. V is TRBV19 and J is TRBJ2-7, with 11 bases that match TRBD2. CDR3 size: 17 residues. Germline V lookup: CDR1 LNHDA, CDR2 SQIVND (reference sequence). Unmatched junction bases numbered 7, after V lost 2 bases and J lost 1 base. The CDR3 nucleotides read TGTGCCAGTAGTATAACCCCGGGACTAGCGGAGTCCTACGAGCAGTACTTC. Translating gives CASSITPGLAESYEQYF.

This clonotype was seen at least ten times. CDR3 sequence (DNA): TGTGCCTCCAGGGGCGGGGGGGCCACCGGGGAGCTGTTTTTT. It codes for CASRGGGATGELFF. The genes are TRBV27 and TRBJ2-2, with 9 bases lining up with TRBD2. After removal of 11 bases from V and 4 bases from J, the junction contained 8 bases not matched to a gene. This CDR3 contains 14 residues. Germline V gives CDR1 MNHEY, CDR2 SMNVEV (reference sequence).

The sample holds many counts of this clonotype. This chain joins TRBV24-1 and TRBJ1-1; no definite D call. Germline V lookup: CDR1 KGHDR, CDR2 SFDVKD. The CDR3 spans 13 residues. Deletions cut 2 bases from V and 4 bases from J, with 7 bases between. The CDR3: CATSDWKGTEAFF. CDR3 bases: TGTGCCACCAGTGATTGGAAAGGCACTGAAGCTTTCTTT.

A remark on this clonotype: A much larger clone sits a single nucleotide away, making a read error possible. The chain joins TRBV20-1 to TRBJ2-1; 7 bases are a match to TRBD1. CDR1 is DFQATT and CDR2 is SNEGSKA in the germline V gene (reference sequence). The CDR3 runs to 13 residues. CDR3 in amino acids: CSANRDSYNEQSF. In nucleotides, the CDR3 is TGCAGTGCTAACCGGGACAGTTACAATGAGCAGTCCTTC.

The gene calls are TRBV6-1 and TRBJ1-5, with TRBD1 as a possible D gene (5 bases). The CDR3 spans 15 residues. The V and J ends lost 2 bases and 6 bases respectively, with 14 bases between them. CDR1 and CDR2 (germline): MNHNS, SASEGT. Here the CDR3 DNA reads TGTGCCAGCAGTGAACTCGGGCAGGGAGTTCAGCCCCAGCATTTT. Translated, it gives CASSELGQGVQPQHF.

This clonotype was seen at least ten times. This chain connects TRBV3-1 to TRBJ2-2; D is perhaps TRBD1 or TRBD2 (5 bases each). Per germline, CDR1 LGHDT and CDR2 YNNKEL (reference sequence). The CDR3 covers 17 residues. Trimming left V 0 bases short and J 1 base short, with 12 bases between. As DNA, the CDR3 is TGTGCCAGCAGCCAAGATCTGAGGGGCTGGAACACCGGGGAGCTGTTTTTT. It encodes CASSQDLRGWNTGELFF.

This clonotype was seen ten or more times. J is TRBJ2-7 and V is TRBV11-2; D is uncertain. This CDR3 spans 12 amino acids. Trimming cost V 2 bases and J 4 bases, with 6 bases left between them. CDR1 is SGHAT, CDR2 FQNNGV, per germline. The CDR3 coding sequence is TGTGCCAGCAGCTTACAGGCTTACGAGCAGTACTTC. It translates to CASSLQAYEQYF.